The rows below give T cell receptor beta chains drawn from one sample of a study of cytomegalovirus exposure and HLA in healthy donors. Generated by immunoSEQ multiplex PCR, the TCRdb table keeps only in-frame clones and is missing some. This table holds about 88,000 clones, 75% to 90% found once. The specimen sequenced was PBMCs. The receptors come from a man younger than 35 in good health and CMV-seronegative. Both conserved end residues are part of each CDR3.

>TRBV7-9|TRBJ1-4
CASSRRSGGPTNEKLFF
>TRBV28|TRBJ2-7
CASSHTGLSYEQYF
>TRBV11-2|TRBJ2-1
CASSLVRAGGGNEQFF
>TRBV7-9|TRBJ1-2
CASSLTGPLHTF
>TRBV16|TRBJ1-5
CASSEVVQPQHF
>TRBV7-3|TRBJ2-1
CASSLIGEGPGNNEQFF
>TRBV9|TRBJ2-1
CASSETGTNYNEQFF
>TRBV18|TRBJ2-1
CASSPLGTSPSYNEQFF
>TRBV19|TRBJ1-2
CASSLATGRTGYTF
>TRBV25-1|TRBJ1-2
CASSEYPGGLIYGYTF
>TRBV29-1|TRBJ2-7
CSVQTRLALSREQYF
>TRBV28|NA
CATKRELREQYF
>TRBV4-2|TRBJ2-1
CASSRLSGTSGSYEQFF
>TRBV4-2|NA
CASSQDHQYYEQYF
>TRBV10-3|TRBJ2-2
CAISEPGQGFTGELFF
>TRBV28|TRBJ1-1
CASSLLGANTEAFF
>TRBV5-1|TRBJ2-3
CASSLGRDTQYF
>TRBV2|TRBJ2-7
CASSTMRRQYF
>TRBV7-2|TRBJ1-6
CASSSGQVGDSPPHF
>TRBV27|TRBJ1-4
CASSFRDRGNEKLFF
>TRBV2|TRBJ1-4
CASNESGAREKLFF
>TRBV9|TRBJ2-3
CASSPTSGSTDTQYF
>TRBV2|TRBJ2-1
CASLVSGGSRDNEQFF
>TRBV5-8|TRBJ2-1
CASSQGQGIYNEQFF
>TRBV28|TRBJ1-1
CASSWQGAEAFF
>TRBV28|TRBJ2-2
CASSLLGTMNTGELFF
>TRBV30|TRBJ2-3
CAWSVGVGGVRDTQYF
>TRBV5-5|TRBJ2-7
CASSLAGGRDEQYF
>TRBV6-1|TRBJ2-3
CASSEALAGGTDTQYF
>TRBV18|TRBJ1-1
CASSPWDTPLYTEAFF
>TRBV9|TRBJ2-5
CASSVASGTSGKLQETQYF